This T cell receptor beta chain was found in a study of beta chain features in type 1 diabetes. Study-level results: Shortening that was moderate but significant affected the TCRB CDR3s of Type 1 diabetes patients in all four CD4+ subsets.

CDR1 is MGHRA, CDR2 YSYEKL, per germline. V was trimmed by 3 bases and J by 1 base, leaving 12 bases between them. This CDR3 is built from 15 residues. Every isolated RNA sample was fully reverse transcribed, so sequencing captured expressed TCRB transcripts. The repertoire was sequenced with immunoSEQ multiplex PCR; TCRdb's copy has only in-frame clones and lacks some. The sample consists of 41,000 or so clones, approximately 70% of them appearing once. Comments on this clone: Its antigen is currently unknown.

The TCR sequence derives from a man in his thirties or forties with type 1 diabetes. Some clones in this sample may be carry-over from other donors' samples. Sequenced sample: Tregs from blood. The chain joins TRBV4-1 to TRBJ1-1; tentatively, D is TRBD1 (6 bases). CDR3 residues: CASSQRTGRNTEAFF. The CDR3 DNA reads as TGCGCCAGCAGCCAGAGAACAGGGAGGAACACTGAAGCTTTCTTT.